These 3 T cell receptor beta chains share one sample of origin, sequenced in a study of blood T cell repertoires in COVID-19 (dated by TCRdb to about 2020). To prepare the library, the immunoSEQ multiplex PCR assay was applied. Imported from immuneACCESS, the table was reduced by TCRdb to in-frame sequences with V and J called. These copies leave out some clones; in studies compared against another copy, an unresolved V gene accounts for under half, and the cause of the remainder is not known. The sample table records around 110,000 clones; roughly 90% of these occur just once. 4.9% of the sample comes from the top ten. The sample taken for sequencing was peripheral blood. Source of these receptors: a man in his forties or fifties with active or convalescent COVID-19.

This clone was counted once. The chain employs TRBV4-3 and TRBJ2-7; maybe TRBD1 (6 bases). The germline V gene encodes CDR1 LGHNA and CDR2 YSLEER. The CDR3 extends over 15 amino acids. Trimming left V 0 bases short and J 3 bases short, with 12 bases between. CDR3 sequence: CASSQDRGGYYEQYF. In nucleotides, the CDR3 is TGCGCCAGCAGCCAAGACAGGGGCGGTTACTACGAGCAGTACTTC.

The sample holds a few counts of this clone. CDR3 sequence: CASSQTARNNEQFF. DNA of the CDR3: TGTGCCAGCAGCCAGACAGCCCGGAACAATGAGCAGTTCTTC. The gene calls are TRBV6-2 or TRBV6-3 and TRBJ2-1, with a weak D call TRBD1 (5 bases). Between the trimmed V and J ends, which lost 6 bases and 5 bases, there was a span of 14 bases. CDR1 is MNHEY and CDR2 is SVGEGT in the germline V gene. CDR3 size: 14 residues.

The J gene is TRBJ2-1, the V gene TRBV24-1, with TRBD2 matching over 10 bases. CDR3 length: 16 amino acids. CDR1 and CDR2 (germline): KGHDR, SFDVKD. With V trimmed by 6 bases and J by 4 bases, 8 bases remained unmatched. CDR3 DNA sequence: TGTGCCACCAGTACCTCCGGGACTAGCGCATACAATGAGCAGTTCTTC. Translated: CATSTSGTSAYNEQFF.